The sample holds many counts of the clone carrying this T cell receptor beta chain. The antigen is unknown. The germline CDR1 and CDR2 sequences are SEHNR and FQNEAQ (reference sequence). V shed 5 bases, J shed 8 bases, and the junction held 9 bases outside the gene matches. The CDR3 runs to 16 residues. TCRdb re-analysed the reads in MiXCR, keeping a single row per CDR3 protein. Of hundreds of thousands of distinct CDR3 sequences listed, roughly 33% are singletons. The data were obtained in a study of T cell repertoires in cytomegalovirus infection. This receptor was identified in a human donor in good health (CMV status not recorded). Some clones in this sample may be carry-over from other donors' samples. This specimen was cultured CD8+ T cells from PBMCs, taken from culture after CMV antigen stimulation. V is TRBV7-9 and J is TRBJ2-1; 13 positions agree with TRBD2. CDR3 region: CASSPAGTSGVDEQFF. The CDR3 DNA reads as TGTGCCAGCAGCCCCGCCGGGACTAGCGGGGTGGATGAGCAGTTCTTC.